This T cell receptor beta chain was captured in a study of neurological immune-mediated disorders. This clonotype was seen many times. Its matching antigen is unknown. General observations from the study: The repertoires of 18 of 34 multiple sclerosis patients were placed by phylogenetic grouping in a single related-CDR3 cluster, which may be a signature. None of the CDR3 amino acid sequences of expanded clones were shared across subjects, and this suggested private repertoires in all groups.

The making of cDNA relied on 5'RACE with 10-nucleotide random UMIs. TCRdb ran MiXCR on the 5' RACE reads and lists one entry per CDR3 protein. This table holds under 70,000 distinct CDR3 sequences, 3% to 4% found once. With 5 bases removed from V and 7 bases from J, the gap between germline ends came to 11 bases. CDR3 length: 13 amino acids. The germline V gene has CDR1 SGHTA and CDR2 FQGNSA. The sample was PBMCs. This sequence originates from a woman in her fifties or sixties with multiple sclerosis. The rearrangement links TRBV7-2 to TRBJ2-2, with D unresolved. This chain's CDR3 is CASSTRRGGELFF. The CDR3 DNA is TGTGCCAGCAGCACCCGGAGAGGCGGGGAGCTGTTTTTT.